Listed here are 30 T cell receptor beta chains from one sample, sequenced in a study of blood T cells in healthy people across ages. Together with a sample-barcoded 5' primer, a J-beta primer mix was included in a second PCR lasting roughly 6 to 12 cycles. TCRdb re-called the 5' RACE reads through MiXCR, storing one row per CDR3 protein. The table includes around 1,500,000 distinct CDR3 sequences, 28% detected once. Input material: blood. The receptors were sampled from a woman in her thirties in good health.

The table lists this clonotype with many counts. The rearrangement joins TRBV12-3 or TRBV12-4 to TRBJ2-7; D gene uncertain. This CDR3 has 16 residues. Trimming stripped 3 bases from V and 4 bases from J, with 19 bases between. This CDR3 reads CASSFGRTELPYEQYF. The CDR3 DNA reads TGTGCCAGCAGTTTCGGTCGGACGGAACTTCCATACGAGCAGTACTTC.

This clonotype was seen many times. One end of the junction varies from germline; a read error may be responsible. CDR3 residues: CASSLSGRSSYEQYF. CDR3 DNA: TGCGCCAGCAGCTTATCAGGGCGCAGCTCCTACGAGCAGTACTTC. The V and J genes are TRBV7-2 and TRBJ2-7; D is perhaps TRBD1 (5 bases). From germline, CDR1 is SGHTA and CDR2 FQGNSA. This CDR3 contains 15 residues.

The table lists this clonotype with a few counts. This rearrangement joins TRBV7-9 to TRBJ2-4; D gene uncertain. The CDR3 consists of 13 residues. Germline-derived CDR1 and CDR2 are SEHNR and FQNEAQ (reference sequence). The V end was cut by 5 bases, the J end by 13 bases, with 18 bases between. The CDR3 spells CASSPSRAVDQYF. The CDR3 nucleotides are TGTGCCAGCAGCCCCTCTAGGGCGGTCGACCAGTACTTC.

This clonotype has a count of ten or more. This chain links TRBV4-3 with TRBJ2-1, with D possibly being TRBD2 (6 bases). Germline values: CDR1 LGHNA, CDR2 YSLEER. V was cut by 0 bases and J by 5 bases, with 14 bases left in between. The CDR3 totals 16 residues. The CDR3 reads CASSQDMGRRDNEQFF. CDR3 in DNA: TGCGCCAGCAGCCAAGATATGGGGAGGAGGGACAATGAGCAGTTCTTC.

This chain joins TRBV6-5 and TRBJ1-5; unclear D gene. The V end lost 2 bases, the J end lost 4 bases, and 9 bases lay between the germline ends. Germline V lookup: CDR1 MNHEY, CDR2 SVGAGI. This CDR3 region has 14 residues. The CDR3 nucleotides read TGTGCCAGCAGTTACATCTCTCCAAATCAGCCCCAGCATTTT. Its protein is CASSYISPNQPQHF.

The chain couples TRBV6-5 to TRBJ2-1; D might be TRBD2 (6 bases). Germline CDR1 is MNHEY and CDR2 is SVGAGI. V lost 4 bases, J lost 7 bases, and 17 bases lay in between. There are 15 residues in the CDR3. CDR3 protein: CASSFGTAGGNEQFF. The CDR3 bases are TGTGCCAGCAGTTTCGGGACGGCTGGAGGGAATGAGCAGTTCTTC.

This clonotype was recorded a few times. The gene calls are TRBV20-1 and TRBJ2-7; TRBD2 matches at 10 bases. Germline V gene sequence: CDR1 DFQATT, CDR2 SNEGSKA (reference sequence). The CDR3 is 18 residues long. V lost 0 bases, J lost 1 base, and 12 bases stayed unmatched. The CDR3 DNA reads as TGCAGTGCTAGAGAAGAGGCAGCGGGGGGGATCATATCCTACGAGCAGTACTTC. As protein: CSAREEAAGGIISYEQYF.

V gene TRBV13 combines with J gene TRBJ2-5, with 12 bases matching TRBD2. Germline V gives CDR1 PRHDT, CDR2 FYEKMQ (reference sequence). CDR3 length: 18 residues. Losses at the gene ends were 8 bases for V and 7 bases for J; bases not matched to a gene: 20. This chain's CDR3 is CASQPRTSGALSRVTQYF. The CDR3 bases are TGTGCCAGCCAACCCAGGACTAGCGGGGCCTTAAGTAGAGTGACCCAGTACTTC.

The CDR3 loop is CASSLEVEQTYEQYF. The CDR3 nucleotides are TGTGCCAGCAGCTTAGAAGTTGAACAGACCTACGAGCAGTACTTC. The chain carries TRBV11-2 and TRBJ2-4; D not resolved. Matching the DNA end better, TRBJ2-7 makes the J call doubtful. Per the germline V gene, CDR1 is SGHAT and CDR2 is FQNNGV. The CDR3 has 15 amino acids.

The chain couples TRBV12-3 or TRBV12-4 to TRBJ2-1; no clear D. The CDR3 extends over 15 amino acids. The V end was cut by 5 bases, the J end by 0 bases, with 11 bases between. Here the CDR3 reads CASSPEIISYNEQFF. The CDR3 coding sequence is TGTGCCAGCAGTCCTGAGATCATCTCCTACAATGAGCAGTTCTTC.

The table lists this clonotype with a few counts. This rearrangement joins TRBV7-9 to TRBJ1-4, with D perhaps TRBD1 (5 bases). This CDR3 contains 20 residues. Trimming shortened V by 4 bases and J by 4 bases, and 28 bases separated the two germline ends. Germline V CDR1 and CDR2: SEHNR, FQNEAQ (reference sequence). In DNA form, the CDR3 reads TGTGCCAGCAGCTCGCCCTCGGGACGGGGCGACGGGGGAAATAATGAAAAACTGTTTTTT. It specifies CASSSPSGRGDGGNNEKLFF.

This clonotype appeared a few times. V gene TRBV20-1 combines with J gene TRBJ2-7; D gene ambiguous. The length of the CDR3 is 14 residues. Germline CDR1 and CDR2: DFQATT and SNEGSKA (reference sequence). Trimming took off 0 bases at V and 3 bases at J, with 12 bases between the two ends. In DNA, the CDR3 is TGCAGTGCTAGAGATGAGGACCGTTACTACGAGCAGTACTTC. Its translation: CSARDEDRYYEQYF.

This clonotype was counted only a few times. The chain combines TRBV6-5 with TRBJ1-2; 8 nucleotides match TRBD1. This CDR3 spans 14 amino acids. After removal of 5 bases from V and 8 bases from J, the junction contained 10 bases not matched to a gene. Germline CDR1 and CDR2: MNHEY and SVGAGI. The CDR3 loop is CASSRGTGSGGYTF. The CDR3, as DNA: TGTGCCAGCAGTAGAGGGACAGGCTCGGGAGGCTACACCTTC.

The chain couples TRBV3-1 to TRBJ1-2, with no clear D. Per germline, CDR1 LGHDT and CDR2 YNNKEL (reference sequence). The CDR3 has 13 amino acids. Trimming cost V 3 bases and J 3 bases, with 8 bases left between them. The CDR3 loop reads CASSHPIDYGYTF. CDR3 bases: TGTGCCAGCAGCCACCCGATTGACTATGGCTACACCTTC.

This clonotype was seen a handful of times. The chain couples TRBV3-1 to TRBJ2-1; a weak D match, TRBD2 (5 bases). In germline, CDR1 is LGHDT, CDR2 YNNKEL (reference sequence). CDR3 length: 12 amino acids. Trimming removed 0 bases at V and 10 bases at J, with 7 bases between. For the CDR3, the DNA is TGTGCCAGCAGCCAAGATCTAGCAGAGCAGTTCTTC. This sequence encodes CASSQDLAEQFF.

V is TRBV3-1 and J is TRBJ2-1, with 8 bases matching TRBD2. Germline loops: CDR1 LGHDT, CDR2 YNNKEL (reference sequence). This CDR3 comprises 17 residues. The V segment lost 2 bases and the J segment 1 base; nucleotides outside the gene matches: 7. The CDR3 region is CASSQPKLAGSYNEQFF. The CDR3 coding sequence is TGTGCCAGCAGCCAACCTAAATTAGCGGGATCCTACAATGAGCAGTTCTTC.

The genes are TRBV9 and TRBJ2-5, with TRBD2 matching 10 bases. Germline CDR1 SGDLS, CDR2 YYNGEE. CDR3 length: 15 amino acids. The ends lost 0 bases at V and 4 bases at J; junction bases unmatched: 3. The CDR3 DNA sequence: TGTGCCAGCAGCGTAGCCAGCGGGGGGGTAGAGACCCAGTACTTC. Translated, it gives CASSVASGGVETQYF.

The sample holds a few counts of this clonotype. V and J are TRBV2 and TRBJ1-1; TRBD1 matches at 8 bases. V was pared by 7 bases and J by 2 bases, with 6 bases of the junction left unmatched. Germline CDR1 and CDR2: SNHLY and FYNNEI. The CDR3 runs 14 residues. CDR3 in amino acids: CASKDRAINTEAFF. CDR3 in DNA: TGTGCCAGCAAGGACAGGGCGATAAACACTGAAGCTTTCTTT.

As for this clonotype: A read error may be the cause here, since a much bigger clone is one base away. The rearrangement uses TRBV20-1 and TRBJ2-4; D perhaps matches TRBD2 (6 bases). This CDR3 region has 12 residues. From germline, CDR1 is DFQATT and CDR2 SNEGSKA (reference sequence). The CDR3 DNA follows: TGCAGGGCTCCTCGACGGGGGAACATTCAGTACTTC. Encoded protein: CRAPRRGNIQYF.

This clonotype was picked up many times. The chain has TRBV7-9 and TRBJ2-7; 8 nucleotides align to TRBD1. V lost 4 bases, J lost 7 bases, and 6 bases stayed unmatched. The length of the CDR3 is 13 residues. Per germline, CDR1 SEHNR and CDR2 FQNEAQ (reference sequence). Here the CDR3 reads CASSYRTGWEQYF. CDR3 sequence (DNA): TGTGCCAGCAGCTACCGGACAGGGTGGGAGCAGTACTTC.

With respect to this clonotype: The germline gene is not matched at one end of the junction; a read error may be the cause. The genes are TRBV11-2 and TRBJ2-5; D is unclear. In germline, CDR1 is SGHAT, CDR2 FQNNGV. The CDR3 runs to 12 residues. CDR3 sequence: CAGSWNQETQYF. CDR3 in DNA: TGTGCCGGCAGCTGGAACCAAGAGACCCAGTACTTC.

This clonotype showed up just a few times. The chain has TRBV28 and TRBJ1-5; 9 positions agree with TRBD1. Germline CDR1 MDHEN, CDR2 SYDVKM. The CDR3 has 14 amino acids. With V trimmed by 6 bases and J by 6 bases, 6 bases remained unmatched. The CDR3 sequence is CASRTGGTGQPQHF. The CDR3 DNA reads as TGTGCCAGCAGAACAGGGGGCACAGGTCAGCCCCAGCATTTT.

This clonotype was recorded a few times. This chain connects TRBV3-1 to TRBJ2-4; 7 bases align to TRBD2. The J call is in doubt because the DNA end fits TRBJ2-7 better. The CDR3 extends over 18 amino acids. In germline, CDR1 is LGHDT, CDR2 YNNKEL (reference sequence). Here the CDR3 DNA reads TGTGCCAGCAGCCAAGATGGGAGGTTGGGGGAGGGCCGCTACGAGCAGTACTTC. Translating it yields CASSQDGRLGEGRYEQYF.

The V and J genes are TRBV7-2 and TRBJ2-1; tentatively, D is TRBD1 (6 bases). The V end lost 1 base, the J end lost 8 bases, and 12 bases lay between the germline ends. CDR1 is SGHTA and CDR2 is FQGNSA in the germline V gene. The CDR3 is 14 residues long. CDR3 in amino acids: CASSLGRQAHEQFF. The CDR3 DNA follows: TGTGCCAGCAGCTTAGGACGACAGGCCCATGAGCAGTTCTTC.

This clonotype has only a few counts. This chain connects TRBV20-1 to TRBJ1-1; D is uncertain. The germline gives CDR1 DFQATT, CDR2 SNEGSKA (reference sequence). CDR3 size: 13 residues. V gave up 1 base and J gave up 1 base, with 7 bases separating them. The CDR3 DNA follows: TGCAGTGCTAGAGGGAACACGAACACTGAAGCTTTCTTT. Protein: CSARGNTNTEAFF.

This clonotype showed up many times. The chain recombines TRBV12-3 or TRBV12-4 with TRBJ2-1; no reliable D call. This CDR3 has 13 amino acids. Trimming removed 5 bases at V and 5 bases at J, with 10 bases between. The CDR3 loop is CASSLRVHNEQFF. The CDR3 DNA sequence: TGTGCCAGCAGTCTCCGGGTCCACAATGAGCAGTTCTTC.

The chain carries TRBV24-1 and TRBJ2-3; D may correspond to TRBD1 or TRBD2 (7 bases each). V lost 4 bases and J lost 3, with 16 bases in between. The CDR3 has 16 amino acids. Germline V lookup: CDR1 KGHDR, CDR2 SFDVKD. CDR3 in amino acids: CATSDPRQGGTDTQYF. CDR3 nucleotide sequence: TGTGCCACCAGTGACCCCCGACAGGGAGGGACAGATACGCAGTATTTT.

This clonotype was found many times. For the CDR3, the DNA is TGTGCCACCAGTGATTTCGGAGGCTACACCTTC. This encodes CATSDFGGYTF. This chain joins TRBV24-1 and TRBJ1-2, with D unresolved. With 1 base removed from V and 8 bases from J, the gap between germline ends came to 4 bases. Germline CDR1 and CDR2: KGHDR and SFDVKD. The CDR3 extends over 11 amino acids.

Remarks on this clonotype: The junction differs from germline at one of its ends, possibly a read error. Written as DNA, the CDR3 is TGTAGCGTTGTCCCGACAGGGGCGCTTGAGAAAGGAGGCTACACCTTC. Protein product: CSVVPTGALEKGGYTF. The rearrangement links TRBV29-1 to TRBJ1-2, with 8 bases identical to TRBD1. Germline CDR1 and CDR2: SQVTM and ANQGSEA. The CDR3 is 16 residues long.

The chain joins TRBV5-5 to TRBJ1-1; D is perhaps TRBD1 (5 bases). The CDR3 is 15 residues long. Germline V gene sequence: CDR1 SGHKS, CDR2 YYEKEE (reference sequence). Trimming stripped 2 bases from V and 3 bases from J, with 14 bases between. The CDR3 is CASSFTGLRYTEAFF. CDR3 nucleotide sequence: TGTGCCAGCAGCTTTACGGGACTCCGGTACACTGAAGCTTTCTTT.